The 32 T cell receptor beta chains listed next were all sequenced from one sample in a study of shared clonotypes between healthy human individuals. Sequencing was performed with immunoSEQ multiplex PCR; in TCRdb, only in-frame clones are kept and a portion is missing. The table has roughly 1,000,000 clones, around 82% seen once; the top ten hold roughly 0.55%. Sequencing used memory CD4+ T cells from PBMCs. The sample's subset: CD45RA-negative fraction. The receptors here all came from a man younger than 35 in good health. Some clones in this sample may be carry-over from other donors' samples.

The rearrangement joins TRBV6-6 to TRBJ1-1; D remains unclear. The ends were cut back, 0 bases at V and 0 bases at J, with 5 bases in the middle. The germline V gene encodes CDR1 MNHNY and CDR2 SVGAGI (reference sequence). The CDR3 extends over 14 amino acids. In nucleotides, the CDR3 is TGTGCCAGCAGTTACTCTGGGGTGAACACTGAAGCTTTCTTT. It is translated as CASSYSGVNTEAFF.

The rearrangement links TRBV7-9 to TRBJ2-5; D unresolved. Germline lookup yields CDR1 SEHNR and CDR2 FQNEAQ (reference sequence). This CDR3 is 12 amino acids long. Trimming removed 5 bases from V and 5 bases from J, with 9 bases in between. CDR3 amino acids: CASSRVGETQYF. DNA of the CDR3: TGTGCCAGCAGCCGGGTCGGGGAGACCCAGTACTTC.

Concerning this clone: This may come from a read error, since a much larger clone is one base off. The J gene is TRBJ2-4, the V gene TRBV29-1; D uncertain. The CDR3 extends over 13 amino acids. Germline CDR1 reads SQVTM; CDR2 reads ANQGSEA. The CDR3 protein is CSAIEIAKNIQCF. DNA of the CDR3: TGCAGCGCCATCGAGATAGCCAAAAACATTCAGTGCTTC. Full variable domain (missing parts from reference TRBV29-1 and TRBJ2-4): SAVISQKPSRDICQRGTSLTIQCQVDSQVTMMFWYRQQPGQSLTLIATANQGSEATYESGFVIDKFPISRPNLTFSTLTVSNMSPEDSSIYLCSAIEIAKNIQCFGAGTRLSVL.

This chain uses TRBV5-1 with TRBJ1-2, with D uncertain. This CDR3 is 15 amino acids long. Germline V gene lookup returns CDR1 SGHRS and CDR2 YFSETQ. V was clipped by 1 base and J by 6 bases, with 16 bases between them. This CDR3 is CASSLSVGARDGYTF. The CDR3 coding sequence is TGCGCCAGCAGCTTGAGCGTGGGCGCTAGGGATGGCTACACCTTC.

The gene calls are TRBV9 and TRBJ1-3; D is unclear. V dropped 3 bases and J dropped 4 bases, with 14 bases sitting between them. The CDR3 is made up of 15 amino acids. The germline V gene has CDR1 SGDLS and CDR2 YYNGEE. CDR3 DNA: TGTGCCAGCAGCGCAGAAGCGGGAGCGGGAAACACCATATATTTT. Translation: CASSAEAGAGNTIYF.

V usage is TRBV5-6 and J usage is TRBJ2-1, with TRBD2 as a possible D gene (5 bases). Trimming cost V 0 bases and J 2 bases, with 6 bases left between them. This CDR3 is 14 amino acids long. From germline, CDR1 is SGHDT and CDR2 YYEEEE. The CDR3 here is CASSLAGAYNEQFF. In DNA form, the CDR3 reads TGTGCCAGCAGCTTGGCCGGGGCCTACAATGAGCAGTTCTTC.

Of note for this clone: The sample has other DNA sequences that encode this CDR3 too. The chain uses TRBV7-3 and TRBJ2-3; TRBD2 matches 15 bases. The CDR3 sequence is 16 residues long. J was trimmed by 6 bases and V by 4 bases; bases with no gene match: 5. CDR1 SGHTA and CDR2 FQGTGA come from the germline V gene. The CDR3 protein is CASSSGLAGGSDTQYF. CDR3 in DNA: TGTGCCAGCAGCTCGGGACTAGCGGGAGGCTCTGATACGCAGTATTTT.

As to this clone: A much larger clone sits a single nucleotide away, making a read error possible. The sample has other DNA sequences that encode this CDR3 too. The CDR3 DNA follows: TGCAGCGTTGAGCCTAGTGGGAGGTACGAGCAGTACTTC. As protein: CSVEPSGRYEQYF. V is TRBV29-1 and J is TRBJ2-5, with D possibly being TRBD2 (6 bases). The last part of the DNA fits TRBJ2-7 better; the J call may be wrong. The CDR3 runs 13 residues. Germline assignment: CDR1 SQVTM and CDR2 ANQGSEA.

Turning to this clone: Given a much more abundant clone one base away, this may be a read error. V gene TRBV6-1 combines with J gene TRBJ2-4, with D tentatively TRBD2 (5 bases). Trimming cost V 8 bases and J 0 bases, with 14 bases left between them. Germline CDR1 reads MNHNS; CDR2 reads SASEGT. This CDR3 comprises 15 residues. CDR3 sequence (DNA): TGTGCCAGCGGTGTCGGGGTACTAGCCAAAAACATTCAGTACTTC. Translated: CASGVGVLAKNIQYF.

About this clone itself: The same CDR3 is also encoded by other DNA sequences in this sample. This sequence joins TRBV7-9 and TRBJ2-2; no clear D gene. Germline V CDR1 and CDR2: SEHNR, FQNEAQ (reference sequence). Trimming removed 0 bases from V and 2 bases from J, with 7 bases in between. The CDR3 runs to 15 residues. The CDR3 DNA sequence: TGTGCCAGCAGCTTAGCTGGCGGAAACACCGGGGAGCTGTTTTTT. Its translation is CASSLAGGNTGELFF.

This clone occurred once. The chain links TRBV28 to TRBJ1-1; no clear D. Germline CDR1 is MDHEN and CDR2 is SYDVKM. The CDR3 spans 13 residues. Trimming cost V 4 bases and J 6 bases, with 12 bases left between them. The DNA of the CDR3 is TGTGCCAGCAGTTCATTTGGGTTATCTGAAGCTTTCTTT. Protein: CASSSFGLSEAFF.

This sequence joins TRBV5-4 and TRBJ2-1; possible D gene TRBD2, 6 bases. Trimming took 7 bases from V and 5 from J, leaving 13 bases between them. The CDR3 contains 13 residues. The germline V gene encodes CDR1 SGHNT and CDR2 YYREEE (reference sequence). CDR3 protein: CASGASVDNEQFF. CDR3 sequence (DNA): TGTGCCAGCGGCGCTAGCGTCGACAATGAGCAGTTCTTC. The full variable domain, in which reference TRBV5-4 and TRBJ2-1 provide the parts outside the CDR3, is ETGVTQSPTHLIKTRGQQVTLRCSSQSGHNTVSWYQQALGQGPQFIFQYYREEENGRGNFPPRFSGLQFPNYSSELNVNALELDDSALYLCASGASVDNEQFFGPGTRLTVL.

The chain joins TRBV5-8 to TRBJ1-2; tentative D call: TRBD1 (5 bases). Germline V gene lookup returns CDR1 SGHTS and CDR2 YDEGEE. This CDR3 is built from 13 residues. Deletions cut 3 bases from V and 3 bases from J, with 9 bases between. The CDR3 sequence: CASSSLQDYGYTF. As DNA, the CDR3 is TGTGCCAGCAGCTCCTTACAGGACTATGGCTACACCTTC.

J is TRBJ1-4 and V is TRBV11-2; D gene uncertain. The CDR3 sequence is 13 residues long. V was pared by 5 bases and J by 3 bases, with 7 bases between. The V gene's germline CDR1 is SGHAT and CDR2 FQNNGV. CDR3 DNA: TGTGCCAGCAGCCCTAGCCCTAATGAAAAACTGTTTTTT. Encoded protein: CASSPSPNEKLFF.

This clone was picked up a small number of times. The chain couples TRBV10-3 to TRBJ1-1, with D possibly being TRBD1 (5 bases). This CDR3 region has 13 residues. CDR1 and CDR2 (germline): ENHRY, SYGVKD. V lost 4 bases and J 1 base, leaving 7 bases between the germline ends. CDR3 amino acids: CAISVGENTEAFF. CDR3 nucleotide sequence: TGTGCCATCAGTGTAGGGGAGAACACTGAAGCTTTCTTT.

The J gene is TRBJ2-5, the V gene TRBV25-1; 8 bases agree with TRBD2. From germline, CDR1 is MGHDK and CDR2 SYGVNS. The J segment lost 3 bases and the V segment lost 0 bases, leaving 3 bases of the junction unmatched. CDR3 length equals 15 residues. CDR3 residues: CASSEYGLAEETQYF. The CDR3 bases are TGTGCCAGCAGTGAATATGGACTAGCAGAAGAGACCCAGTACTTC.

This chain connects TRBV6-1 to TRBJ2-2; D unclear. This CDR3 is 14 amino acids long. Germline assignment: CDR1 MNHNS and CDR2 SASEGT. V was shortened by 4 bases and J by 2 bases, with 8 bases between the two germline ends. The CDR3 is CASSAQINTGELFF. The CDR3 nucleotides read TGTGCCAGCAGTGCCCAAATTAACACCGGGGAGCTGTTTTTT.

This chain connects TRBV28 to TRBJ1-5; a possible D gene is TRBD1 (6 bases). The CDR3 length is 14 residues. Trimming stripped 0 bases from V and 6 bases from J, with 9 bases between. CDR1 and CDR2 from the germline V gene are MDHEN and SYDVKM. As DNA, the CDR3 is TGTGCCAGCAGTTTATGGCAGGGGTCTCAGCCCCAGCATTTT. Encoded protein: CASSLWQGSQPQHF. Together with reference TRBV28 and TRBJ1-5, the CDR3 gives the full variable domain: DVKVTQSSRYLVKRTGEKVFLECVQDMDHENMFWYRQDPGLGLRLIYFSYDVKMKEKGDIPEGYSVSREKKERFSLILESASTNQTSMYLCASSLWQGSQPQHFGDGTRLSIL.

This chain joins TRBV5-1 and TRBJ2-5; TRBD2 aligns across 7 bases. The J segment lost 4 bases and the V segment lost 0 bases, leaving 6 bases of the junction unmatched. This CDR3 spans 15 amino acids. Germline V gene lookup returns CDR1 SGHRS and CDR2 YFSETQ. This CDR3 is CASSLVVGEGETQYF. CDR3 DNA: TGCGCCAGCAGCTTGGTGGTTGGGGAGGGAGAGACCCAGTACTTC.

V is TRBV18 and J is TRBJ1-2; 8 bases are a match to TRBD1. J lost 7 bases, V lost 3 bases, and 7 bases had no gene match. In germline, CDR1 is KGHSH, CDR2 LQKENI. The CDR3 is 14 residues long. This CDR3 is CASSPNPGTGGYTF. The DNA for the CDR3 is TGTGCCAGCTCACCTAACCCGGGGACAGGTGGCTACACCTTC. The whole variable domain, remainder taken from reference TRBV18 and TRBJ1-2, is NAGVMQNPRHLVRRRGQEARLRCSPMKGHSHVYWYRQLPEEGLKFMVYLQKENIIDESGMPKERFSAEFPKEGPSILRIQQVVRGDSAAYFCASSPNPGTGGYTFGSGTRLTVV.

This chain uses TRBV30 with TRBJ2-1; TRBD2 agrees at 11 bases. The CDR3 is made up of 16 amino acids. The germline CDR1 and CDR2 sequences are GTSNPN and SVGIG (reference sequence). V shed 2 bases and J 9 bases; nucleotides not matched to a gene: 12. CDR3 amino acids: CAWSPKYSGRAAEQFF. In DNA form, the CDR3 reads TGTGCCTGGAGTCCGAAATATAGCGGGAGGGCCGCTGAGCAGTTCTTC.

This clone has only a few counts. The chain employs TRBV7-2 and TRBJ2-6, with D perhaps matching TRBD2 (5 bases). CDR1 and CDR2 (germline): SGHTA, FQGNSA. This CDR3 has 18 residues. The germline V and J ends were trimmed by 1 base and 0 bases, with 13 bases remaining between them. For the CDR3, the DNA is TGTGCCAGCAGCTTAGGTGGAGGCCGACTCTCTGGGGCCAACGTCCTGACTTTC. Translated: CASSLGGGRLSGANVLTF.

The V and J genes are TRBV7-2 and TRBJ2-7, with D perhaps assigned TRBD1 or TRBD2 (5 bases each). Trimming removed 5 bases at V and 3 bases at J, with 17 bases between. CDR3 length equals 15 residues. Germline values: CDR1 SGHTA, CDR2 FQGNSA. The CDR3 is CASSPAWGSFYEQYF. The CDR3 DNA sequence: TGTGCCAGCAGCCCCGCTTGGGGGTCCTTCTACGAGCAGTACTTC. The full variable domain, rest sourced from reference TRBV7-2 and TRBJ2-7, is GAGVSQSPSNKVTEKGKDVELRCDPISGHTALYWYRQSLGQGLEFLIYFQGNSAPDKSGLPSDRFSAERTGGSVSTLTIQRTQQEDSAVYLCASSPAWGSFYEQYFGPGTRLTVT.

CDR3: CAPPGQGGNYGYTF. In DNA, the CDR3 is TGTGCCCCACCCGGACAGGGAGGTAACTATGGCTACACCTTC. The chain joins TRBV30 to TRBJ1-2, with TRBD1 matching over 8 bases. The junction had 9 bases not matched to a gene; V was cut back by 8 bases and J by 1 base. The CDR3 extends over 14 amino acids. Germline CDR1 GTSNPN, CDR2 SVGIG (reference sequence).

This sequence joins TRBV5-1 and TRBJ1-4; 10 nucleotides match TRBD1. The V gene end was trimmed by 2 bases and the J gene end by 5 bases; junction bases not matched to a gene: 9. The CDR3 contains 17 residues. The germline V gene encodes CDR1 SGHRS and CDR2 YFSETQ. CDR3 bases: TGCGCCAGCAGCTTTAGTGGGACAGGGGCTGTGAATGAAAAACTGTTTTTT. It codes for CASSFSGTGAVNEKLFF.

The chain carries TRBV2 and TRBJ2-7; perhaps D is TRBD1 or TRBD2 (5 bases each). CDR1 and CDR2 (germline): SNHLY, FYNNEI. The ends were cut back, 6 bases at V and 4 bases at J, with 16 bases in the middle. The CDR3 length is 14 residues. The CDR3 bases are TGTGCCAGCAGGAACCGGGACGTCCAGTACGAGCAGTACTTC. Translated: CASRNRDVQYEQYF. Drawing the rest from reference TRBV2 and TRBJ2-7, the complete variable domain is EPEVTQTPSHQVTQMGQEVILRCVPISNHLYFYWYRQILGQKVEFLVSFYNNEISEKSEIFDDQFSVERPDGSNFTLKIRSTKLEDSAMYFCASRNRDVQYEQYFGPGTRLTVT.

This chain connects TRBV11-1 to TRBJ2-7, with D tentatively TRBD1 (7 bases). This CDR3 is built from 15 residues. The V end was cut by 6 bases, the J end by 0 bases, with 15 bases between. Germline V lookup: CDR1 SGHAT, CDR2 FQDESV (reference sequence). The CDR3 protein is CASSLEEGASYEQYF. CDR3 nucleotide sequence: TGTGCCAGCAGTCTGGAGGAGGGGGCCTCCTACGAGCAGTACTTC. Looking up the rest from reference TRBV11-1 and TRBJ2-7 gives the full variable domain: EAEVAQSPRYKITEKSQAVAFWCDPISGHATLYWYRQILGQGPELLVQFQDESVVDDSQLPKDRFSAERLKGVDSTLKIQPAELGDSAMYLCASSLEEGASYEQYFGPGTRLTVT.

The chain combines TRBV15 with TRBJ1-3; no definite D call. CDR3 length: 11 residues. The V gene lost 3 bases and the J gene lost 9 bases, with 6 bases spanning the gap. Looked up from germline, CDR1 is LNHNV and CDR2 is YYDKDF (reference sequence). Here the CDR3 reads CATSREGTIYF. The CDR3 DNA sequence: TGTGCCACCAGCAGGGAAGGCACCATATATTTT.

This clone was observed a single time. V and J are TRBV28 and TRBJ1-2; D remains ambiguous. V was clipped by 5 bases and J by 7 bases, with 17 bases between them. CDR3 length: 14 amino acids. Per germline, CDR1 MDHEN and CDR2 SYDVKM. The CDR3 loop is CASSGVLPPGGYTF. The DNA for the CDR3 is TGTGCCAGCAGTGGGGTTCTCCCTCCGGGTGGCTACACCTTC.

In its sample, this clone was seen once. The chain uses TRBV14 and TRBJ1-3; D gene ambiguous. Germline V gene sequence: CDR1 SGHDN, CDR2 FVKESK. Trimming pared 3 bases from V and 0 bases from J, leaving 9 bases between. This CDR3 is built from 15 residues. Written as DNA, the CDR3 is TGTGCCAGCAGCCAGCGGAGGACCTCTGGAAACACCATATATTTT. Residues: CASSQRRTSGNTIYF.

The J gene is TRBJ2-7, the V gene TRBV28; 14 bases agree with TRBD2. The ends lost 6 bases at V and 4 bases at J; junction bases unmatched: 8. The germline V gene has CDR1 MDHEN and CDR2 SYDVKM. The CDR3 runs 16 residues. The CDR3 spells CASRPKGLAGVYEQYF. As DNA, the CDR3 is TGTGCCAGCAGACCGAAGGGACTAGCGGGAGTGTACGAGCAGTACTTC.

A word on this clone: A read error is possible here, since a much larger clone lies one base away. The CDR3 spells CASSLEGGTGELFF. The CDR3 bases are TGTGCCAGCAGCTTGGAAGGGGGCACCGGGGAGCTGTTTTTT. The rearrangement uses TRBV5-4 and TRBJ2-2; possible D gene TRBD1, 6 bases. Deletions cut 0 bases from V and 4 bases from J, with 7 bases between. The CDR3 is 14 residues long. Germline CDR1 is SGHNT and CDR2 is YYREEE (reference sequence).